Following are 29 T cell receptor beta chains from one sample sequenced in a study of radiotherapy plus CTLA-4 blockade in lung cancer. The repertoire was sequenced with immunoSEQ multiplex PCR; TCRdb's copy has only in-frame clones and lacks some. Among around 99,000 clones, 80% to 90% were seen once, and the ten largest hold about 5.3%. Material: peripheral blood, obtained from a patient treated with radiotherapy plus ipilimumab. All receptors derive from a human donor with non-small cell lung cancer that progressed on radiotherapy plus ipilimumab.

As to this clone: One junction end disagrees with the germline gene, perhaps due to a read error. The chain carries TRBV30 and TRBJ2-7; possibly TRBD1 for D (6 bases). Germline CDR1 is GTSNPN and CDR2 is SVGIG (reference sequence). The CDR3 runs to 12 residues. CDR3 sequence: CAWSRVGQRGNF. For the CDR3, the DNA is TGTGCCTGGAGTCGCGTGGGGCAGAGGGGGAATTTC.

The genes are TRBV5-6 and TRBJ2-7; tentative D call: TRBD1 (6 bases). Trimming took off 2 bases at V and 0 bases at J, with 9 bases between the two ends. The germline gives CDR1 SGHDT, CDR2 YYEEEE. This CDR3 has 14 residues. This chain's CDR3 is CASSLKGVSYEQYF. The CDR3 DNA sequence: TGTGCCAGCAGCTTAAAGGGGGTCTCCTACGAGCAGTACTTC. The full variable domain, its missing parts supplied by reference TRBV5-6 and TRBJ2-7, is DAGVTQSPTHLIKTRGQQVTLRCSPKSGHDTVSWYQQALGQGPQFIFQYYEEEERQRGNFPDRFSGHQFPNYSSELNVNALLLGDSALYLCASSLKGVSYEQYFGPGTRLTVT.

V is TRBV6-1 and J is TRBJ2-3; 9 positions match TRBD1. Germline loops: CDR1 MNHNS, CDR2 SASEGT. Germline trimming cut 3 bases from V and 2 bases from J; bases unmatched to any gene: 6. There are 16 residues in the CDR3. CDR3: CASSDYTGGVTDTQYF. As DNA, the CDR3 is TGTGCCAGCAGTGATTACACAGGGGGCGTCACAGATACGCAGTATTTT.

The chain couples TRBV5-4 to TRBJ2-3, with 10 bases that match TRBD2. CDR3 size: 17 residues. V shed 3 bases and J 0 bases; nucleotides not matched to a gene: 7. In germline, CDR1 is SGHNT, CDR2 YYREEE (reference sequence). CDR3 nucleotide sequence: TGTGCCAGCAGCTCGGGAGCGGGAGGGCCAAGCACAGATACGCAGTATTTT. It specifies CASSSGAGGPSTDTQYF.

The genes are TRBV6-1 and TRBJ1-1; 7 bases are shared with TRBD1. Germline V gives CDR1 MNHNS, CDR2 SASEGT. J lost 4 bases, V lost 1 base, and 6 bases had no gene match. CDR3 length: 15 residues. This chain's CDR3 is CASSEVTGAVTEAFF. DNA of the CDR3: TGTGCCAGCAGTGAAGTAACAGGGGCGGTCACTGAAGCTTTCTTT.

The V call is TRBV19, the J call TRBJ2-7; no clear D gene. CDR1 and CDR2 from the germline V gene are LNHDA and SQIVND (reference sequence). The length of the CDR3 is 11 residues. V lost 5 bases and J 3 bases, leaving 5 bases between the germline ends. DNA for the CDR3: TGTGCCAGTAGTCTGGGCTACGAGCAGTACTTC. This sequence encodes CASSLGYEQYF.

V gene TRBV6-1 combines with J gene TRBJ2-1; no firm D call. Looked up from germline, CDR1 is MNHNS and CDR2 is SASEGT. The CDR3 is made up of 13 amino acids. Trimming took off 7 bases at V and 4 bases at J, with 11 bases between the two ends. The CDR3 DNA sequence: TGTGCCAGCAACTCTAACATATACAATGAGCAGTTCTTC. It is translated as CASNSNIYNEQFF.

This clone has just one count. The chain has TRBV7-4 and TRBJ1-5; 9 bases are shared with TRBD1. J lost 7 bases, V lost 4 bases, and 11 bases had no gene match. CDR1 and CDR2 (germline): SGHVT, SQSDAQ. The CDR3 consists of 16 residues. The CDR3 bases are TGTGCCAGCAGCTGCCGCCGGGACAGGGTATTCCAGCCCCAGCATTTT. The encoded protein is CASSCRRDRVFQPQHF. Supplemented by reference TRBV7-4 and TRBJ1-5, the full variable domain reads GAGVSQSPRYKVAKRGRDVALRCDSISGHVTLYWYRQTLGQGSEVLTYSQSDAQRDKSGRPSGRFSAERPERSVSTLKIQRTEQGDSAVYLCASSCRRDRVFQPQHFGDGTRLSIL.

The chain combines TRBV18 with TRBJ2-1, with 9 bases lining up with TRBD2. Trimming at V came to 2 bases and at J to 2 bases, leaving 7 bases not matched to a gene. This CDR3 is 17 amino acids long. CDR1 KGHSH and CDR2 LQKENI come from the germline V gene. The CDR3 DNA is TGTGCCAGCTCACCAGGGGTCGGCGGGAGGGCCTACAATGAGCAGTTCTTC. It codes for CASSPGVGGRAYNEQFF.

This chain links TRBV30 with TRBJ2-6; maybe TRBD1 (5 bases). With 3 bases removed from V and 0 bases from J, the gap between germline ends came to 9 bases. This CDR3 has 15 residues. CDR1 and CDR2 from the germline V gene are GTSNPN and SVGIG (reference sequence). CDR3 loop: CAWRETGSGANVLTF. DNA for the CDR3: TGTGCCTGGAGGGAAACAGGCTCTGGGGCCAACGTCCTGACTTTC.

This sequence joins TRBV5-1 and TRBJ2-3; TRBD2 agrees at 7 bases. The trim removed 0 bases at V and 1 base at J, leaving 5 bases unmatched. There are 16 residues in the CDR3. Germline V gene data show CDR1 as SGHRS and CDR2 as YFSETQ. The CDR3 region is CASSLDARGGTDTQYF. The CDR3 region has the DNA TGCGCCAGCAGCTTGGATGCCCGGGGGGGCACAGATACGCAGTATTTT. The variable domain in full, with the rest retrieved from reference TRBV5-1 and TRBJ2-3, is KAGVTQTPRYLIKTRGQQVTLSCSPISGHRSVSWYQQTPGQGLQFLFEYFSETQRNKGNFPGRFSGRQFSNSRSEMNVSTLELGDSALYLCASSLDARGGTDTQYFGPGTRLTVL.

This clone was observed a handful of times. The chain links TRBV27 to TRBJ2-1, with TRBD2 identical over 8 bases. CDR3 length: 14 residues. Per germline, CDR1 MNHEY and CDR2 SMNVEV (reference sequence). V dropped 4 bases and J dropped 6; count of bases not matched to a gene: 5. The CDR3 spells CASSSGGVGNEQFF. CDR3 bases: TGTGCCAGCAGTTCCGGGGGGGTAGGCAATGAGCAGTTCTTC.

This clone was seen only once. The chain combines TRBV27 with TRBJ2-5, with 7 bases identical to TRBD2. The CDR3 totals 19 residues. V lost 3 bases to trimming and J lost 1 base; unmatched junction nucleotides: 17. The V gene's germline CDR1 is MNHEY and CDR2 SMNVEV (reference sequence). CDR3 nucleotides: TGTGCCAGCAGTTTCTCTGGGACGGGGGGAGGCCCTTTCCAAGAGACCCAGTACTTC. Its translation: CASSFSGTGGGPFQETQYF.

This rearrangement joins TRBV18 to TRBJ1-1; TRBD1 aligns across 8 bases. V was clipped by 2 bases and J by 1 base; unmatched bases: 6. Germline CDR1 KGHSH, CDR2 LQKENI. This CDR3 has 16 residues. CDR3 sequence (DNA): TGTGCCAGCTCACCAGGGACAGGAGTAGCGAACACTGAAGCTTTCTTT. The encoded protein is CASSPGTGVANTEAFF.

The rearrangement links TRBV11-2 to TRBJ2-7; 9 bases match TRBD2. The germline V gene encodes CDR1 SGHAT and CDR2 FQNNGV. CDR3 size: 14 residues. V dropped 5 bases and J dropped 8; count of bases not matched to a gene: 10. CDR3 loop: CASSPRGGVTKQYF. Here the CDR3 DNA reads TGTGCCAGCAGCCCCCGCGGGGGGGTTACGAAGCAGTACTTC.

The chain uses TRBV7-9 and TRBJ2-5; TRBD1 matches 9 bases. CDR1 and CDR2 (germline): SEHNR, FQNEAQ (reference sequence). The V and J ends lost 4 bases and 5 bases, in that order; junction bases with no gene match: 14. The CDR3 has 17 residues. CDR3 nucleotide sequence: TGTGCCAGCAGCTCCGGGACAGGGTGGGCGAATCGGGAGACCCAGTACTTC. This gives the protein CASSSGTGWANRETQYF.

The chain recombines TRBV18 with TRBJ1-3; no firm D call. Germline loops: CDR1 KGHSH, CDR2 LQKENI. The CDR3 length is 14 residues. Between the trimmed V and J ends, which lost 1 base and 2 bases, there was a span of 6 bases. The CDR3 loop is CASSPQFAGNTIYF. CDR3 nucleotides: TGTGCCAGCTCACCACAGTTTGCTGGAAACACCATATATTTT.

The chain joins TRBV21-1 to TRBJ2-1; no check of the table's D call, TRBD1, against the DNA was made. TRBV21-1 represents a pseudogene. CDR3 length: 16 residues. The CDR3 DNA sequence: TGTGCCAGCAGCAAAGATATGCGGGACAGATACAATGAGCAGTTCTTC. This encodes CASSKDMRDRYNEQFF.

The rearrangement uses TRBV4-2 and TRBJ1-2, with 9 bases fitting TRBD1. Germline V gives CDR1 LGHNA, CDR2 YNFKEQ. The ends lost 3 bases at V and 3 bases at J; junction bases unmatched: 5. This CDR3 has 15 amino acids. The CDR3 DNA reads as TGTGCCAGCAGCCACCGACAGGGGGAGGACTATGGCTACACCTTC. Encoded protein: CASSHRQGEDYGYTF.

The CDR3 bases are TGTGCCAGCAGCCACGCGGGCAGCACCGGGGAGCTGTTTTTT. It is translated as CASSHAGSTGELFF. The chain is built from TRBV7-3 and TRBJ2-2; possible D gene TRBD2, 5 bases. Trimming removed 5 bases from V and 4 bases from J, with 11 bases in between. CDR1 is SGHTA, CDR2 FQGTGA, per germline. The CDR3 runs 14 residues.

The chain recombines TRBV10-2 with TRBJ2-1; 7 nucleotides match TRBD2. Per germline, CDR1 WSHSY and CDR2 SAAADI. This CDR3 region has 14 residues. V lost 5 bases and J lost 4; bases outside the gene matches: 5. This CDR3 is CASSILAEYNEQFF. CDR3 sequence (DNA): TGCGCCAGCAGTATTCTAGCGGAGTACAATGAGCAGTTCTTC.

This clone appeared a few times. The chain is built from TRBV2 and TRBJ2-1, with 10 bases fitting TRBD2. This CDR3 has 11 residues. Germline V gene data show CDR1 as SNHLY and CDR2 as FYNNEI. V shed 6 bases and J 15 bases; nucleotides not matched to a gene: 5. CDR3 nucleotide sequence: TGTGCCAGCAGGTTTGCTAGCGGGAGGTTCTTC. Its translation is CASRFASGRFF.

The chain recombines TRBV6-1 with TRBJ2-7, with D perhaps matching TRBD2 (5 bases). This CDR3 spans 12 amino acids. Trimming removed 5 bases at V and 3 bases at J, with 8 bases between. Germline CDR1 and CDR2: MNHNS and SASEGT. The CDR3 DNA follows: TGTGCCAGCAGTCGGGGATACTACGAGCAGTACTTC. Translated: CASSRGYYEQYF.

V and J are TRBV5-6 and TRBJ2-6, with a tentative D call TRBD2 (5 bases). Germline assignment: CDR1 SGHDT and CDR2 YYEEEE. This CDR3 comprises 16 residues. Trimming shortened V by 3 bases and J by 5 bases, and 15 bases separated the two germline ends. The CDR3 here is CASSSGPLGRANVLTF. In DNA, the CDR3 is TGTGCCAGCAGCTCTGGACCGCTCGGGAGGGCCAACGTCCTGACTTTC.

This chain's CDR3 is CASRVQGVGTEAFF. The CDR3 DNA sequence: TGTGCCAGCAGGGTACAGGGAGTTGGAACTGAAGCTTTCTTT. This chain uses TRBV2 with TRBJ1-1; D may be TRBD1 (6 bases). The germline V gene has CDR1 SNHLY and CDR2 FYNNEI. Deletions cut 6 bases from V and 5 bases from J, with 16 bases between. The length of the CDR3 is 14 residues.

The chain couples TRBV11-2 to TRBJ2-1, with 9 bases identical to TRBD2. V lost 5 bases to trimming and J lost 2 bases; unmatched junction nucleotides: 13. Germline lookup yields CDR1 SGHAT and CDR2 FQNNGV. This CDR3 spans 18 amino acids. CDR3 bases: TGTGCCAGCAGCACCCAACCGGGGGTAGCGGGAGCCTACAATGAGCAGTTCTTC. Its protein product is CASSTQPGVAGAYNEQFF.

V and J are TRBV5-1 and TRBJ2-1, with 8 bases aligning to TRBD1. The CDR3 is made up of 15 amino acids. Trimming cost V 3 bases and J 10 bases; bases outside gene matches: 12. In germline, CDR1 is SGHRS, CDR2 YFSETQ. CDR3 DNA: TGCGCCAGCAGCTGGGCGCCAGGGGGCTCAGGAGAGCAGTTCTTC. Amino acid sequence: CASSWAPGGSGEQFF.

J is TRBJ2-1 and V is TRBV21-1. TRBV21-1 is marked as a pseudogene. The CDR3 is 15 amino acids. The CDR3 is CASSKRLPPTMLQFF. The CDR3 DNA is TGTGCCAGCAGCAAACGTCTCCCCCCGACCATGTTGCAGTTCTTC.

This chain connects TRBV9 to TRBJ2-5; 16 bases align to TRBD2. The V segment lost 3 bases and the J segment 1 base; nucleotides outside the gene matches: 3. Germline V gene lookup returns CDR1 SGDLS and CDR2 YYNGEE. The CDR3 is made up of 17 amino acids. The CDR3 DNA follows: TGTGCCAGCAGCGCGGGACTAGCGGGAGGGCTCCAAGAGACCCAGTACTTC. Protein sequence: CASSAGLAGGLQETQYF.